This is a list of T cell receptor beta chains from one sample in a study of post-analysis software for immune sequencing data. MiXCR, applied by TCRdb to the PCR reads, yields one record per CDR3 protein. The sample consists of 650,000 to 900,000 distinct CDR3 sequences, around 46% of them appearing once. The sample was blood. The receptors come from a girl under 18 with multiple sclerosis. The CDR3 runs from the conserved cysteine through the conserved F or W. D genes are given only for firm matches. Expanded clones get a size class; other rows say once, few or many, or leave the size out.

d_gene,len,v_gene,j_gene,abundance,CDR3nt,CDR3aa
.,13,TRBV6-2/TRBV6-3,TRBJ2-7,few,TGTGCCAGCACCCTTTTCCCCGTGGACGAGCAGTACTTC,CASTLFPVDEQYF
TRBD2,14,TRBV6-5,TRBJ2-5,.,TGTGCCAGCAGTTACATGGCTAGCGGGGACAATCAGTACTTC,CASSYMASGDNQYF
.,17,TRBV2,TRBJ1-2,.,TGTGCCAGCAGTGATTCCCTACTGCAGGGACGCCTCTATGGCTACACCTTC,CASSDSLLQGRLYGYTF
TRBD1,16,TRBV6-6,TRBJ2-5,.,TGTGCCAGCAGTTACTCCCAGGGGGTGGGTGAGGAGACCCAGTACTTC,CASSYSQGVGEETQYF
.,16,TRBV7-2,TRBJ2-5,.,TGTGCCAGCAGCTTCCGCCCTAAGGCAGGCCAAGAGACCCAGTACTTC,CASSFRPKAGQETQYF
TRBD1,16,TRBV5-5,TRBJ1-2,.,TGTGCCAGCAGGGGACTACGGGGACAGGATGTCTATGGCTACACCTTC,CASRGLRGQDVYGYTF
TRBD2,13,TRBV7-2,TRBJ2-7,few,TGTGCCAGCAGCCTAGGACTAGATGGTTGGCAGTACTTC,CASSLGLDGWQYF
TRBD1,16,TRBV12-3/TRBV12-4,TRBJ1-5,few,TGTGCCAGCAGGTCCCGGGGACAGGGTGGTAATCAGCCCCAGCATTTT,CASRSRGQGGNQPQHF
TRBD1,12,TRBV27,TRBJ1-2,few,TGTGCCAGTGGACAGGGGGCAGCGGGCTACACCTTC,CASGQGAAGYTF
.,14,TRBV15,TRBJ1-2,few,TGTGCCACCAGCAGAGATCAGGCAGACTATGGCTACACCTTC,CATSRDQADYGYTF
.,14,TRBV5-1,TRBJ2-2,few,TGCGCCAGCAGCCCGACCAGCTTTACCGGGGAGCTGTTTTTT,CASSPTSFTGELFF
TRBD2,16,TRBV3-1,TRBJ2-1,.,TGTGCCAGCAGCCAGAGCCTTGGGGAGGGAGACAATGAGCAGTTCTTC,CASSQSLGEGDNEQFF
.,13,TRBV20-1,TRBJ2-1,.,TGCAGTGAGGGGGTGCTGGAGGACAATGAGCAGTTCTTC,CSEGVLEDNEQFF
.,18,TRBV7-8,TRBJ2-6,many,TGTGCCAGCAGCTTACGGAACTCCTGGAGGGCTGGGGCCAACGTCCTGACTTTC,CASSLRNSWRAGANVLTF
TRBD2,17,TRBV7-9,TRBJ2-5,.,TGTGCCAGCAGCCCCCCGGGACTAGCGGGAAGGCAAGAGACCCAGTACTTC,CASSPPGLAGRQETQYF
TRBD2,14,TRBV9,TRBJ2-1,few,TGTGGTTCGTCCTCCGGGACTAGTCGGCATGAGCAGTTCTTC,CGSSSGTSRHEQFF
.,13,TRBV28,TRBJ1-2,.,TGTGCCAGCAGTTTTTCCTTGGATGGTGGCTACACCTTC,CASSFSLDGGYTF
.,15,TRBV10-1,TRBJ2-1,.,TGCGCCAGCAGTGATTCTCGGGGTTCGGGGAGTGAGCAGTTCTTC,CASSDSRGSGSEQFF
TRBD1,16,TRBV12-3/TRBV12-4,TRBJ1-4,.,TGTGCCAGCAGTTCCCGACTCAGGGGGGGAAATGAAAAACTGTTTTTT,CASSSRLRGGNEKLFF
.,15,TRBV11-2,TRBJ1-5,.,TGTGCCAGCAGCTTAGGGGGACATCGGGGTCAGCCCCAGCATTTT,CASSLGGHRGQPQHF
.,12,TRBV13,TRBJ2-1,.,TGTGCCAGCAGCTTAGCGTGGGAGACCCAGTTCTTC,CASSLAWETQFF
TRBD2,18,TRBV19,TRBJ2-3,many,TGTGCCAGTAGTCCGGTGGTTAACGGGAGGGCTCTAACAGATACGCAGTATTTT,CASSPVVNGRALTDTQYF